This T cell receptor (beta chain) originates from a study of cytomegalovirus exposure and HLA in healthy donors. PCR used 60 Vbeta primers and 13 Jbeta primers. Sequenced by immunoSEQ multiplex PCR; TCRdb stores in-frame clones only, minus some. Of 100,000 to 150,000 clones in the sample, around 80% are singletons; the top ten hold about 2.5%. The germline CDR1 and CDR2 sequences are SGHAT and FQDESV (reference sequence). This CDR3 spans 15 amino acids. Between the trimmed V and J ends, which lost 1 base and 0 bases, there was a span of 9 bases. This TCR was sampled from a boy between 2 and 10 years old in good health and CMV-seronegative. The chain combines TRBV11-1 with TRBJ1-1; no firm D call. The sample was PBMCs. The CDR3, as DNA: TGTGCCAGCAGCTTAGAAGGAGATTTGAACACTGAAGCTTTCTTT. It codes for CASSLEGDLNTEAFF.